This T cell receptor (beta chain) was retrieved from a study of metastatic and nonmetastatic thyroid tumors. TCRdb reanalyzed the PCR reads via MiXCR. The profile shows 30,000 to 40,000 clones, around a sixth of them singletons. Notes on the study in general: For both blood and tumor, malignant thyroid tumors reportedly showed significantly higher TCR beta diversity than benign nodules did.

The length of the CDR3 is 20 residues. The germline gives CDR1 SGHTA, CDR2 FQGTGA. After removal of 1 base from V and 6 bases from J, the junction contained 14 bases not matched to a gene. Patients were all untreated before their thyroid surgery. This clone has ten or more counts. Its target is unknown. The sequence derives from a female donor with papillary thyroid cancer or a benign thyroid nodule (not recorded which). Some clones in this sample may be carry-over from other donors' samples. The sequencing input was blood. The chain couples TRBV7-3 to TRBJ2-1; 14 bases are a match to TRBD2. The CDR3 reads CASSLKSTSGRAENFNEQFF. DNA for the CDR3: TGTGCCAGCAGCTTAAAATCGACTAGCGGGAGGGCAGAGAACTTCAATGAGCAGTTCTTC.